A selection of T cell receptor beta chains follows, all from one sample in a study of blood T cell repertoires in COVID-19. TCRdb keeps only in-frame clones here, not all; method: immunoSEQ multiplex PCR. The data contain 400,000 to 500,000 clones, around 87% of them singletons. Sequences were obtained from PBMCs or T cells enriched from blood (not recorded which). These receptor sequences come from a woman aged 40 to 55 who had recovered from COVID-19. CDR3s include the opening cysteine and the closing phenylalanine or tryptophan. A D gene is named only where the DNA matches it firmly. The size field is filled for only some rows; it gives once, few, many or a size class.

v_gene: TRBV5-1; abundance: .; d_gene: TRBD1; j_gene: TRBJ1-3; CDR3aa: CASSSLPGGSGNTIYF; CDR3nt: TGCGCCAGCAGCTCCCTCCCAGGGGGCTCTGGAAACACCATATATTTT
v_gene: TRBV6-2/TRBV6-3; abundance: .; d_gene: TRBD2; j_gene: TRBJ2-1; CDR3aa: CASSYDPAGESYNEQFF; CDR3nt: TGTGCCAGCAGTTACGATCCCGCGGGAGAGTCCTACAATGAGCAGTTCTTC
v_gene: TRBV5-6; abundance: once; d_gene: .; j_gene: TRBJ1-2; CDR3aa: CASSLSEYYGYTF; CDR3nt: TGTGCCAGCAGCTTGTCAGAATACTATGGCTACACCTTC
v_gene: TRBV19; abundance: .; d_gene: TRBD1; j_gene: TRBJ1-5; CDR3aa: CASSTHTGGSSNQPQHF; CDR3nt: TGTGCCAGTAGTACCCACACAGGGGGCAGCAGCAATCAGCCCCAGCATTTT
v_gene: TRBV11-3; abundance: .; d_gene: TRBD1; j_gene: TRBJ1-6; CDR3aa: CASSLRGQGDSPLHF; CDR3nt: TGTGCCAGCAGCTTACGGGGACAGGGCGATTCACCCCTCCACTTT
v_gene: TRBV3-1/TRBV3-2; abundance: .; d_gene: .; j_gene: TRBJ1-1; CDR3aa: CASSQLQGTEAFF; CDR3nt: TGTGCCAGCAGCCAATTACAGGGCACTGAAGCTTTCTTT
v_gene: TRBV19; abundance: once; d_gene: .; j_gene: TRBJ1-2; CDR3aa: CASSIGGEYGYTF; CDR3nt: TGTGCCAGTAGTATAGGGGGAGAGTATGGCTACACCTTC
v_gene: TRBV5-1; abundance: .; d_gene: .; j_gene: TRBJ2-1; CDR3aa: CASSPDYAYNEQFF; CDR3nt: TGCGCCAGCAGCCCGGACTACGCCTACAATGAGCAGTTCTTC
v_gene: TRBV7-7; abundance: .; d_gene: TRBD2; j_gene: TRBJ2-2; CDR3aa: CASSPRTSGNTGELFF; CDR3nt: TGTGCTAGCAGCCCCCGGACTAGCGGGAACACCGGGGAGCTGTTTTTT
v_gene: TRBV18; abundance: .; d_gene: TRBD1; j_gene: TRBJ1-5; CDR3aa: CASSRDRNQPQHF; CDR3nt: TGTGCCAGCTCCAGGGACAGGAATCAGCCCCAGCATTTT
v_gene: TRBV9; abundance: .; d_gene: .; j_gene: TRBJ2-7; CDR3aa: CASSVEAPVGGAYEQYF; CDR3nt: TGTGCCAGCAGCGTAGAAGCCCCCGTCGGAGGGGCCTACGAGCAGTACTTC
v_gene: TRBV4-3; abundance: .; d_gene: .; j_gene: TRBJ1-1; CDR3aa: CASSQGGGHQRTEAFF; CDR3nt: TGCGCCAGCAGCCAAGGGGGGGGACACCAGCGGACTGAAGCTTTCTTT
v_gene: TRBV4-3; abundance: few; d_gene: .; j_gene: TRBJ1-2; CDR3aa: CASSQDKGGYGYTF; CDR3nt: TGCGCCAGCAGCCAAGACAAAGGGGGCTATGGCTACACCTTC
v_gene: TRBV7-9; abundance: few; d_gene: .; j_gene: TRBJ2-1; CDR3aa: CASSWDSLGYNEQFF; CDR3nt: TGTGCCAGCAGCTGGGACTCCTTAGGGTACAATGAGCAGTTCTTC
v_gene: TRBV5-1; abundance: .; d_gene: .; j_gene: TRBJ2-1; CDR3aa: CASSFSMDEQFF; CDR3nt: TGCGCCAGCAGCTTTTCTATGGATGAGCAGTTCTTC
v_gene: TRBV7-2; abundance: .; d_gene: .; j_gene: TRBJ2-5; CDR3aa: CASTPGPWGEETQYF; CDR3nt: TGTGCCAGTACCCCGGGACCCTGGGGGGAAGAGACCCAGTACTTC
v_gene: TRBV7-8; abundance: .; d_gene: .; j_gene: TRBJ1-5; CDR3aa: CASSLHRVDSNQPQHF; CDR3nt: TGTGCCAGCAGCCTTCACAGGGTGGATAGCAATCAGCCCCAGCATTTT
v_gene: TRBV4-3; abundance: .; d_gene: TRBD1; j_gene: TRBJ1-2; CDR3aa: CASSLGTAYGYTF; CDR3nt: TGCGCCAGCAGCCTCGGGACAGCTTATGGCTACACCTTC
v_gene: TRBV7-6; abundance: .; d_gene: .; j_gene: TRBJ2-5; CDR3aa: CASSSGTHQETQYF; CDR3nt: TGTGCCAGCAGCTCGGGGACACATCAAGAGACCCAGTACTTC
v_gene: TRBV6-5; abundance: .; d_gene: .; j_gene: TRBJ1-1; CDR3aa: CASSTPGGTEAFF; CDR3nt: TGTGCCAGCAGTACTCCGGGGGGGACTGAAGCTTTCTTT
v_gene: TRBV27; abundance: .; d_gene: .; j_gene: TRBJ2-1; CDR3aa: CASSSRGQYNEQFF; CDR3nt: TGTGCCAGCAGTTCACGGGGTCAATACAATGAGCAGTTCTTC
v_gene: TRBV11-3; abundance: .; d_gene: .; j_gene: TRBJ2-1; CDR3aa: CASRQDSSYNEQFF; CDR3nt: TGTGCCAGCAGACAAGACAGCTCCTACAATGAGCAGTTCTTC
v_gene: TRBV5-1; abundance: few; d_gene: .; j_gene: TRBJ2-7; CDR3aa: CASSLAMGAGEQYF; CDR3nt: TGCGCCAGCAGCTTGGCCATGGGGGCGGGTGAGCAGTACTTC
v_gene: TRBV2; abundance: .; d_gene: TRBD1; j_gene: TRBJ1-1; CDR3aa: CASKKTGTGSEAFF; CDR3nt: TGTGCCAGCAAGAAGACCGGGACAGGTTCTGAAGCTTTCTTT
v_gene: TRBV7-2; abundance: .; d_gene: TRBD2; j_gene: TRBJ2-3; CDR3aa: CASSPRLAGDITDTQYF; CDR3nt: TGTGCCAGCAGCCCTAGACTAGCGGGAGACATCACAGATACGCAGTATTTT
v_gene: TRBV19; abundance: .; d_gene: .; j_gene: TRBJ1-1; CDR3aa: CASSIGRTEAFF; CDR3nt: TGTGCCAGTAGTATAGGGCGGACTGAAGCTTTCTTT
v_gene: TRBV11-3; abundance: .; d_gene: TRBD2; j_gene: TRBJ2-7; CDR3aa: CASSPGGLAGTYEQYF; CDR3nt: TGTGCCAGCAGCCCCGGCGGACTAGCGGGCACCTACGAGCAGTACTTC
v_gene: TRBV5-5; abundance: .; d_gene: TRBD2; j_gene: TRBJ2-5; CDR3aa: CASRLAGVGETQYF; CDR3nt: TGTGCCAGCCGGCTAGCGGGAGTTGGAGAGACCCAGTACTTC
v_gene: TRBV19; abundance: .; d_gene: .; j_gene: TRBJ2-7; CDR3aa: CASSRTGTPDYEQYF; CDR3nt: TGTGCCAGTAGTAGAACCGGGACTCCAGACTACGAGCAGTACTTC
v_gene: TRBV7-2; abundance: few; d_gene: .; j_gene: TRBJ1-2; CDR3aa: CASSYRDSYPYGYTF; CDR3nt: TGTGCCAGCAGCTACCGGGACTCCTACCCCTATGGCTACACCTTC